This T cell receptor (beta chain) is from a study of blood T cell repertoires in COVID-19. About the study: Italy, Spain and the United States were the sources of the convalescent and acute COVID-19 samples. PBMCs, B-cell-depleted T cells, or T cells were the source of the cDNA or gDNA that made up the material.

Per the study methods: How many nucleated cells were present was estimated from reference gene primer amplification. Measured with immunoSEQ multiplex PCR; TCRdb has only the in-frame clones, and not every one. That table is the source of V, J and clone size, and D and trimming were worked out from the DNA. The sample consists of around 250,000 clones, around 84% of them appearing once. CDR3 length: 13 amino acids. The germline V gene encodes CDR1 KGHSH and CDR2 LQKENI. V was cut by 4 bases and J by 5 bases, with 11 bases left in between. This receptor was obtained from a woman between 18 and 29 years old with acute or convalescent COVID-19. This chain links TRBV18 with TRBJ1-1; possibly TRBD1 for D (6 bases). Sequencing was performed on peripheral blood. The CDR3 nucleotides read TGTGCCAGCTCACATGGGACATCGACTGAAGCTTTCTTT. It yields the protein CASSHGTSTEAFF.